A single sample is the source of the 9 T cell receptor beta chains below, sequenced in a study of blood T cell repertoires in COVID-19. The table came from immunoSEQ multiplex PCR; TCRdb's copy has only in-frame clones and leaves some out. The sample carries about 240,000 clones, roughly 82% recorded once. The sample was peripheral blood. The receptor set was obtained from a woman between 65 and 79 years old with acute or convalescent COVID-19.

This clone was seen just once. The chain employs TRBV5-6 and TRBJ2-3; 12 nucleotides align to TRBD2. This CDR3 has 17 amino acids. The J segment lost 4 bases and the V segment lost 0 bases, leaving 6 bases of the junction unmatched. Germline CDR1 reads SGHDT; CDR2 reads YYEEEE. CDR3 residues: CASSLAPSGGAPDTQYF. CDR3 coding DNA: TGTGCCAGCAGCTTGGCCCCTAGCGGGGGGGCCCCAGATACGCAGTATTTT.

The gene calls are TRBV14 and TRBJ2-2; perhaps TRBD1 as D (6 bases). In germline, CDR1 is SGHDN, CDR2 FVKESK. V dropped 6 bases and J dropped 8 bases, with 13 bases sitting between them. The CDR3 runs to 13 residues. The CDR3 spells CASRPQGRGELFF. DNA for the CDR3: TGTGCCAGCAGGCCACAGGGACGAGGGGAGCTGTTTTTT. Combining the CDR3 with reference TRBV14 and TRBJ2-2 gives the whole variable domain EAGVTQFPSHSVIEKGQTVTLRCDPISGHDNLYWYRRVMGKEIKFLLHFVKESKQDESGMPNNRFLAERTGGTYSTLKVQPAELEDSGVYFCASRPQGRGELFFGEGSRLTVL.

V gene TRBV27 combines with J gene TRBJ1-4; D ambiguous. Per germline, CDR1 MNHEY and CDR2 SMNVEV (reference sequence). The germline V and J ends were trimmed by 6 bases and 7 bases, with 18 bases remaining between them. The CDR3 spans 15 residues. The CDR3 coding sequence is TGTGCCAGCAGCTCCACGGGATATATGCGTGAAAAACTGTTTTTT. Its translation: CASSSTGYMREKLFF. Variable domain in full (rest from reference TRBV27 and TRBJ1-4): EAQVTQNPRYLITVTGKKLTVTCSQNMNHEYMSWYRQDPGLGLRQIYYSMNVEVTDKGDVPEGYKVSRKEKRNFPLILESPSPNQTSLYFCASSSTGYMREKLFFGSGTQLSVL.

This chain links TRBV24-1 with TRBJ2-2; a weak D match, TRBD1 (5 bases). CDR1 and CDR2 from the germline V gene are KGHDR and SFDVKD. Trimming pared 5 bases from V and 2 bases from J, leaving 14 bases between. The CDR3 runs 16 residues. CDR3 DNA sequence: TGTGCCACCAGTGCCTCTACGACAGTAAACACCGGGGAGCTGTTTTTT. Its translation is CATSASTTVNTGELFF.

V usage is TRBV28 and J usage is TRBJ1-1, with 10 bases that match TRBD1. V shed 6 bases, J shed 11 bases, and the junction held 12 bases outside the gene matches. In germline, CDR1 is MDHEN, CDR2 SYDVKM. The CDR3 is made up of 14 amino acids. CDR3 sequence (DNA): TGTGCCAGCAGATTCCGGGGGACAGGGGTTAGTGCTTTCTTT. Protein product: CASRFRGTGVSAFF.

The chain has TRBV5-5 and TRBJ1-2, with D unclear. The CDR3 covers 14 residues. Germline CDR1 is SGHKS and CDR2 is YYEKEE (reference sequence). Between the trimmed V and J ends, which lost 0 bases and 0 bases, there was a span of 6 bases. The CDR3 loop is CASSLGNPNYGYTF. CDR3 DNA: TGTGCCAGCAGCTTGGGTAATCCTAACTATGGCTACACCTTC.

V and J are TRBV3-1 (or the pseudogene TRBV3-2) and TRBJ2-7, with 10 bases identical to TRBD2. The germline V gene has CDR1 LGHDT and CDR2 YNNKEL (reference sequence). CDR3 length: 16 amino acids. After removal of 0 bases from V and 9 bases from J, the junction contained 11 bases not matched to a gene. The CDR3 here is CASSQDATSGLRGQYF. The CDR3 region has the DNA TGTGCCAGCAGCCAAGATGCGACTAGCGGGCTACGAGGGCAGTACTTC.

This clone was counted a single time. The chain uses TRBV6-4 and TRBJ1-5; 10 bases fit TRBD1. The V and J ends lost 2 bases and 7 bases, in that order; junction bases with no gene match: 5. The CDR3 totals 15 residues. Germline-derived CDR1 and CDR2 are MRHNA and SNTAGT. This chain's CDR3 is CASSDGQGVGQPQHF. DNA of the CDR3: TGTGCCAGCAGTGACGGACAGGGGGTAGGGCAGCCCCAGCATTTT.

The V and J genes are TRBV9 and TRBJ2-2, with D possibly being TRBD2 (5 bases). Germline CDR1 is SGDLS and CDR2 is YYNGEE. This CDR3 contains 15 residues. V was clipped by 2 bases and J by 6 bases, with 14 bases between them. CDR3 nucleotides: TGTGCCAGCAGCGTGGTACCGGGTAGCGCCGGGGAGCTGTTTTTT. Its protein product is CASSVVPGSAGELFF.